The rows below give T cell receptor beta chains drawn from one sample of a study of blood T cell repertoires in COVID-19. TCRdb's copy holds only in-frame clones and misses some; the assay was immunoSEQ multiplex PCR. The table shows 350,000 to 450,000 clones, with 88% occurring only once. The sample taken for sequencing was PBMCs or T cells enriched from blood (not recorded which). The source of these receptors is a woman aged 18 to 35 who had been exposed to COVID-19. Both conserved end residues are part of each CDR3. Fields, in order: V gene, CDR3 protein.

TRBV7-3 CASSPYTTDTQYF
TRBV19 CASSIISGQETQYF
TRBV18 CASSPPPRQGTGEQFF
TRBV7-2 CASSLWTGRETQYF
TRBV5-3 CARSLAGPGDGHEQYF
TRBV18 CASSPTAGAPLHF
TRBV7-2 CASSDRGWDSPLHF
TRBV10-3 CAIRPGQGAEAFF
TRBV7-9 CASSFRYNEQFF
TRBV7-7 CASSPGLMDEQFF
TRBV28 CASRLTGTGMGSPLHF
TRBV18 CASSLREIVSNQPQHF
TRBV28 CASMEGGQRSYEQYF
TRBV19 CASSISLGGVAGELFF
TRBV27 CASSFAGGGEQYF
TRBV20-1 CSASSQGVQPQHF
TRBV28 CASRRAGATTDTQYF
TRBV4-1 CASSQDWLAGASNEQFF
TRBV10-1 CASSESGAPAWYF
TRBV6-5 CASRDRGGITDTQYF
TRBV5-1 CASSADSHSGNTIYF
TRBV9 CASSPGDRLNTEAFF
TRBV5-1 CASSLARIEETQYF
TRBV29-1 CSVEDPTGFYGYTF
TRBV6-5 CASTFGSGNTIYF
TRBV12-3/TRBV12-4 CASSLARGTEAFF
TRBV28 CASSLWGGPNTDTQYF
TRBV5-6 CASIQFAELAGGQNTQYF
TRBV19 CATFPTGQGAYNEQFF
TRBV5-6 CASSLELQGLAYNSPLHF
TRBV2 CAIPGTSNYGYTF
TRBV28 CASSPGVTGNTIYF
TRBV3-1/TRBV3-2 CASSQVRELTDTQYF
TRBV5-5 CASSIDNSYNSPLHF
TRBV7-2 CASSPDRVVNYEQYF
TRBV4-1 CASSQVRDTLNEKLFF
TRBV7-8 CASSRQVRNQPQHF
TRBV13 CASQYGQSYEQYF
TRBV19 CASSTARQALGTEAFF
TRBV5-8 CASSLGHNREITEAFF
TRBV25-1 CASSDRGNIQYF
TRBV7-9 CASSPQGPLNTEAFF
TRBV7-3 CASSLLAGGTGELFF
TRBV7-2 CASSLVAGGQAHEQYF
TRBV11-2 CASSLWASSGNEQFF
TRBV7-6 CASSLAEGAYEQYF
TRBV3-1/TRBV3-2 CASSLWGQGGNEKLFF
TRBV18 CASSPPTGGNQPQHF
TRBV18 CASSPTNDRGNTEAFF
TRBV28 CASSSPRRSGEQYF
TRBV5-6 CASSLRGNNEKLFF
TRBV7-9 CASSRTGTRHPDEQYF